The 3 T cell receptor beta chains given below trace back to one sample, sequenced in a study of blood T cells in healthy people across ages. A second PCR, run for about 7 to 11 cycles, used a sample-barcoded 5' primer plus a J-beta primer mix. TCRdb re-called the 5' RACE reads with MiXCR, one entry per CDR3 protein. The sample includes hundreds of thousands of distinct CDR3 sequences, 40% to 50% of them seen just once. The sample was blood. These receptor sequences come from an older man in good health.

The chain recombines TRBV6-6 with TRBJ2-3, with D uncertain. Germline CDR1 is MNHNY and CDR2 is SVGAGI (reference sequence). With 3 bases removed from V and 3 bases from J, the gap between germline ends came to 13 bases. There are 15 residues in the CDR3. As DNA, the CDR3 is TGTGCCAGCAGTTATGTGGGGAAAGGAACAGATACGCAGTATTTT. Residues: CASSYVGKGTDTQYF.

The rearrangement links TRBV20-1 to TRBJ1-5, with 7 bases aligning to TRBD1. Germline CDR1 DFQATT, CDR2 SNEGSKA (reference sequence). V lost 2 bases, J lost 3 bases, and 7 bases stayed unmatched. The CDR3 is 15 amino acids. Here the CDR3 DNA reads TGCAGTGCTAGAAGAACCGGGACAGTCAATCAGCCCCAGCATTTT. Translation: CSARRTGTVNQPQHF.

This chain connects TRBV12-5 to TRBJ1-1; D is perhaps TRBD1 (5 bases). In germline, CDR1 is LGHNT, CDR2 FRNRAP. The V gene lost 3 bases and the J gene lost 6 bases, with 11 bases spanning the gap. The length of the CDR3 is 13 residues. The chain's CDR3 is CASGFYGAAEAFF. In nucleotides, the CDR3 is TGTGCTAGTGGTTTTTACGGGGCGGCTGAAGCTTTCTTT.